This TCR beta chain was identified during a study of cytomegalovirus exposure and HLA in healthy donors. Use of 60 Vbeta and 13 Jbeta primers characterized the PCR. Sequencing used immunoSEQ multiplex PCR; TCRdb keeps in-frame clones, though not all of them. The sample consists of 89,000 or so clones, around 72% of them appearing once. The CDR3 is 15 amino acids. Trimming took 1 base from V and 9 from J, leaving 16 bases between them. Germline V gives CDR1 MNHNS, CDR2 SASEGT. The TCR sequence derives from a man aged 18 to 29 in good health and CMV-seropositive. Sequencing input: PBMCs. The chain links TRBV6-1 to TRBJ2-1, with a weak D call TRBD1 (7 bases). As DNA, the CDR3 is TGTGCCAGCAGTGAAGAAGGCGTCAGGGGGGCTGAGCAGTTCTTC. Residues: CASSEEGVRGAEQFF.